This T cell receptor (beta chain) appears in the sequencing data of a study of T cell responses to AZD1222 COVID-19 vaccine. This clone was detected a few times. The target antigen is unknown. Regarding the study as a whole: Variant regions that are unmutated are reportedly the target of nearly half of spike-specific TCRs. Only a handful of individuals given AZD1222 were seropositive at baseline. The study found vaccine-associated CD4 TCRs spanning spike, dominant at 160-218 and 743-854.

Clones were read by immunoSEQ multiplex PCR, and TCRdb kept only the in-frame ones, dropping some. This table holds around 140,000 clones, roughly nine tenths found once. This clonotype originated in an adult who received the AZD1222 COVID-19 vaccine. The sequencing used peripheral blood, collected 28 days after the second AZD1222 dose.

The CDR3 is CASTGGTGELFF. The CDR3 nucleotides are TGTGCCAGTACAGGGGGAACCGGGGAGCTGTTTTTT. This chain uses TRBV28 with TRBJ2-2; 8 nucleotides agree with TRBD1. After removal of 9 bases from V and 5 bases from J, the junction contained 2 bases not matched to a gene. Germline V lookup: CDR1 MDHEN, CDR2 SYDVKM. This CDR3 is built from 12 residues.